This T cell receptor beta chain was obtained from a study of blood T cell repertoires in COVID-19. Study-wide context: Sources were T cells, B-cell-depleted T cells, or PBMCs; the material itself was cDNA or gDNA.

V shed 2 bases and J shed 8 bases, with 12 bases lying between them. The CDR3 runs to 12 residues. CDR1 is GTSNPN, CDR2 SVGIG, per germline (reference sequence). Original handling: Scientists estimated how many nucleated cells there were by amplifying reference gene primers. Measured with immunoSEQ multiplex PCR; TCRdb has only the in-frame clones, and not every one. V and J calls plus clone size are reproduced from that table; the DNA served to infer D and trimming. The data show 210,000 or so clones, with 70% to 90% seen just once and about 4.1% held by the top ten. This sequence joins TRBV30 and TRBJ1-2, with a tentative D call TRBD1 (6 bases). Sequenced material: peripheral blood. This receptor was identified in a man aged 50 or older with acute or convalescent COVID-19. In DNA form, the CDR3 reads TGTGCCTGGAGTTGGACAGCCGGGGGCTACACCTTC. As protein: CAWSWTAGGYTF.